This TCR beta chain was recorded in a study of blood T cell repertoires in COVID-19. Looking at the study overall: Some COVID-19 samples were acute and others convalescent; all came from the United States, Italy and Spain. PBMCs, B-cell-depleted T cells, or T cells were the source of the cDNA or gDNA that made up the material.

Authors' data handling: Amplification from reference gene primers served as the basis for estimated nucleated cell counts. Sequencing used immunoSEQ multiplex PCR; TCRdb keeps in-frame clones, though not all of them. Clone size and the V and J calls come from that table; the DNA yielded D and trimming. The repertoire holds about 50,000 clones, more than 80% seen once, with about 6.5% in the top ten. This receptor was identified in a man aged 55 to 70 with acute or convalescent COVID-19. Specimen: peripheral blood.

The CDR3 reads CASSPGTSGDNEQFF. CDR3 DNA: TGTGCCAGCAGCCCCGGGACTAGCGGGGACAATGAGCAGTTCTTC. The rearrangement joins TRBV7-9 to TRBJ2-1, with 13 bases that match TRBD2. Germline loops: CDR1 SEHNR, CDR2 FQNEAQ (reference sequence). The length of the CDR3 is 15 residues. Trimming cost V 5 bases and J 5 bases; bases outside gene matches: 3.